The clone carrying this T cell receptor beta chain has more than one count but fewer than ten. This sample stems from a study of T cell repertoires in cytomegalovirus infection. TCRdb recomputed calls from the reads with MiXCR, one row per CDR3 protein. The table shows under 350,000 distinct CDR3 sequences, with 9% to 9.5% occurring only once. The CDR3 contains 18 residues. V lost 6 bases, J lost 2 bases, and 13 bases stayed unmatched. CDR1 KGHSH and CDR2 LQKENI come from the germline V gene. The clonotype was recovered from a human donor in good health (CMV status not recorded). Some clones in this sample may be carry-over from other donors' samples. Sequencing was performed on PBMCs. The chain carries TRBV18 and TRBJ2-7; 13 nucleotides line up with TRBD2. This CDR3 is CASSRGTSGRGATYEQYF. The CDR3 coding sequence is TGTGCCAGCTCGCGGGGCACTAGCGGGAGGGGAGCCACCTACGAGCAGTACTTC.